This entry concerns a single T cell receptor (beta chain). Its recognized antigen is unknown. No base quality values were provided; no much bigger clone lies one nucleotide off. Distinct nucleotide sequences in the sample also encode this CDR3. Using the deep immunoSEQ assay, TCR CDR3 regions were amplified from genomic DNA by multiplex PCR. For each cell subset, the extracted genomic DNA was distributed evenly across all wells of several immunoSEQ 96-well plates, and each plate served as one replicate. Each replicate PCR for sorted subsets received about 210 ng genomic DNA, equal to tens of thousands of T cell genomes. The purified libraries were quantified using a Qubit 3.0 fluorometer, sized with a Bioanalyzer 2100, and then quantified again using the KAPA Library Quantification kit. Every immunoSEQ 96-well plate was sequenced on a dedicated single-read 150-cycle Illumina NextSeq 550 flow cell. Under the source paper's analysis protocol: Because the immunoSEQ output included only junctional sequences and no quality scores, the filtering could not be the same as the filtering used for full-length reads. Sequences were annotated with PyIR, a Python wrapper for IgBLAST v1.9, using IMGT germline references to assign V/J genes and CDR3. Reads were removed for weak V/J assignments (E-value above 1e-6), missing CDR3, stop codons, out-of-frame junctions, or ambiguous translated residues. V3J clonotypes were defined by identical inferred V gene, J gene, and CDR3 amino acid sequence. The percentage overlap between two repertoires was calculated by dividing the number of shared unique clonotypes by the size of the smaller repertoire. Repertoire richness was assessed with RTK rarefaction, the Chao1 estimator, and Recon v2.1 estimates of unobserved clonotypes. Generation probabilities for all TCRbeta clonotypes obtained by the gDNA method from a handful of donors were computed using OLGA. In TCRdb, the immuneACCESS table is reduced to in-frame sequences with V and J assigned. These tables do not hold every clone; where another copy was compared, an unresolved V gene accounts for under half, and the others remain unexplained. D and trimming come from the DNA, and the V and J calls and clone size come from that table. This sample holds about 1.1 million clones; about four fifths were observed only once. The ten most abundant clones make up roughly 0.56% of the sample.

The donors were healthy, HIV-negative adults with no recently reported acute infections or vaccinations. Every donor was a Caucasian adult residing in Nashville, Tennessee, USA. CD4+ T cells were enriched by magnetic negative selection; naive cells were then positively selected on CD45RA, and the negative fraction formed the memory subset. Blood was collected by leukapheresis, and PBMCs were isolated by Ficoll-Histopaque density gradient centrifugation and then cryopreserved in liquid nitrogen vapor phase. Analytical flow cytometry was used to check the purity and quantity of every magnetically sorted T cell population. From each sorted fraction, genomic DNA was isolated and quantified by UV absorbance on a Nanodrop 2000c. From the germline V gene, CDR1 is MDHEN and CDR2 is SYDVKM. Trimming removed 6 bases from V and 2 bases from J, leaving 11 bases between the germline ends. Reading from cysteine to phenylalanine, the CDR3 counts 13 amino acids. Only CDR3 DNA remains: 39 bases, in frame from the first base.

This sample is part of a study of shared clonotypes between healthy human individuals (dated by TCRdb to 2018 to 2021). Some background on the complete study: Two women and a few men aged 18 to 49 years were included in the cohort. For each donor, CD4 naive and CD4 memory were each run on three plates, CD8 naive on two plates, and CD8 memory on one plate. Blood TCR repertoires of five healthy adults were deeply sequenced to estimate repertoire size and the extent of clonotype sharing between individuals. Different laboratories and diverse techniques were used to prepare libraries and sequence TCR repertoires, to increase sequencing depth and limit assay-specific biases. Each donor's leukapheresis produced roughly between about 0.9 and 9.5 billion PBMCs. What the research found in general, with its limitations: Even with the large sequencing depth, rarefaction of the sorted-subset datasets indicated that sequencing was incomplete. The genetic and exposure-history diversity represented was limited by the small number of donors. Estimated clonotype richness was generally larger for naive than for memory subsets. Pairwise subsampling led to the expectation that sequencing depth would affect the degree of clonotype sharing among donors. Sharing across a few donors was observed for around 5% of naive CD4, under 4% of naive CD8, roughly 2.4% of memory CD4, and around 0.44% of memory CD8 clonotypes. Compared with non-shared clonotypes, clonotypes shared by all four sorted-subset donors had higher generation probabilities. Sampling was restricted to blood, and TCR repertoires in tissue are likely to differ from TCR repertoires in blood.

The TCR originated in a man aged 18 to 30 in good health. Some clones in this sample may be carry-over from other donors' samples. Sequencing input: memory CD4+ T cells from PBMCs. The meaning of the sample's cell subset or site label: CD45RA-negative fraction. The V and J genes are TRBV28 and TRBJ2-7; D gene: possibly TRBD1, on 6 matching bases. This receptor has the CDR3 CASSGTPTYEQYF. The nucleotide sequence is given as TGTGCCAGCAGCGGGACACCAACCTACGAGCAGTACTTC.